This TCR beta chain was sequenced during a study of blood T cell repertoires in COVID-19. At the level of the study: PBMCs, B-cell-depleted T cells, or T cells provided the cDNA or gDNA that made up the material.

In the authors' methods: Amplification with reference gene primers provided the estimates of nucleated cell counts. Data came from immunoSEQ multiplex PCR; TCRdb stores just in-frame clones and leaves some out. V and J calls and clone size follow that table, whereas D and trimming were derived from the DNA. The sample carries more than 25,000 clones, roughly 85% recorded once. The V and J ends lost 2 bases and 3 bases, in that order; junction bases with no gene match: 4. CDR3 size: 16 residues. Germline loops: CDR1 KGHDR, CDR2 SFDVKD. This TCR derives from a man in his 60s with active COVID-19. Sequenced input: peripheral blood. The chain recombines TRBV24-1 with TRBJ2-3, with 10 positions matching TRBD1. The DNA of the CDR3 is TGTGCCACCAGTGATTCTGGGACAGGGGCAACAGATACGCAGTATTTT. This encodes CATSDSGTGATDTQYF.